A selection of T cell receptor beta chains follows, all from one sample in a study of persistence of HIV-infected CD4 T cells. TCRdb's table, derived via immunoSEQ multiplex PCR, lists solely in-frame clones and lacks some. The sample lists about 43,000 clones, around 89% occurring once. No cognate antigen is known for these TCRs. Sequencing used CD4+ T cells sorted from PBMCs after roughly 20-hour stimulation, obtained from a patient who received antiretroviral therapy. Source of these receptors: an adult man with HIV who was CMV-seropositive. The CDR3 runs from the conserved cysteine through the conserved F or W. The D gene is left open where the match is weak. Rows give clone size only sometimes, using once, few, many, or a class for an expanded clone.

clone_size cdr3_length d_call j_call v_call cdr3_aa cdr3_nt
- 13 - TRBJ1-2 TRBV21-1 CASSKASPTGYTF TGTGCCAGCAGCAAGGCTTCCCCCACGGGCTACACCTTC
- 12 - TRBJ2-1 TRBV4-1 CASSHIDREQFF TGCGCCAGCAGCCATATCGACAGGGAGCAGTTCTTC
- 15 TRBD1 TRBJ1-4 TRBV7-2 CASSSRTGGNEKLFF TGTGCCAGCAGCTCTAGGACAGGGGGCAATGAAAAACTGTTTTTT
- 15 TRBD1 TRBJ1-3 TRBV3-1/TRBV3-2 CASSQQGAGGNTIYF TGTGCCAGCAGCCAACAGGGGGCAGGTGGAAACACCATATATTTT
- 14 TRBD2 TRBJ2-3 TRBV15 CATSKAGEMDTQYF TGTGCCACCAGCAAAGCGGGGGAAATGGATACGCAGTATTTT
- 14 TRBD1 TRBJ1-5 TRBV5-1 CASSTGTGVKPQHF TGCGCCAGCAGCACTGGGACAGGGGTCAAACCCCAGCATTTT
- 15 TRBD2 TRBJ2-1 TRBV30 CAWSVMTSGGAEQFF TGTGCCTGGAGTGTAATGACTAGCGGGGGGGCTGAGCAGTTCTTC
- 17 - TRBJ2-6 TRBV5-1 CASSLDGSAHGANVLTF TGCGCCAGCAGCTTGGACGGCAGCGCTCACGGGGCCAACGTCCTGACTTTC
- 11 - TRBJ2-1 TRBV7-9 CASEEANREFF TGTGCCAGCGAAGAGGCTAACCGGGAGTTCTTC
once 14 TRBD1 TRBJ1-2 TRBV6-5 CASSRTGPNYGYTF TGTGCCAGCAGTCGGACAGGGCCTAACTATGGCTACACCTTC
- 18 TRBD1 TRBJ1-4 TRBV11-2 CASTTFIHTGGPNEKLFF TGTGCCAGCACCACCTTCATTCACACAGGGGGACCTAATGAAAAACTGTTTTTT
- 15 TRBD2 TRBJ2-2 TRBV27 CASRDEGLESGELFF TGTGCCAGCAGGGATGAGGGACTAGAATCCGGGGAGCTGTTTTTT
- 17 TRBD2 TRBJ2-2 TRBV5-5 CASSLASSGVRTGELFF TGTGCCAGCAGCTTGGCGTCTAGCGGGGTGCGCACCGGGGAGCTGTTTTTT
- 17 - TRBJ2-1 TRBV10-3 CAISGLSGGHTNNEQFF TGTGCCATCAGTGGTCTCTCGGGGGGCCACACCAACAATGAGCAGTTCTTC
- 15 TRBD1 TRBJ2-5 TRBV5-1 CASRPGQARQETQYF TGCGCCAGCAGACCTGGACAGGCCCGCCAAGAGACCCAGTACTTC
- 15 - TRBJ1-6 TRBV6-1 CASSEAEQGSSPLHF TGTGCCAGCAGTGAAGCGGAGCAGGGGAGTTCACCCCTCCACTTT
- 15 - TRBJ1-2 TRBV6-2/TRBV6-3 CASSYSESRIYGYTF TGTGCCAGCAGTTACTCGGAGAGCCGGATCTATGGCTACACCTTC
- 13 - TRBJ1-6 TRBV10-2 CASSAGAPGTLHF TGCGCCAGCAGTGCGGGGGCCCCCGGGACCCTCCACTTT
once 19 TRBD2 TRBJ2-4 TRBV5-8 CASSSGGAGALLAKNIQYF TGTGCCAGCAGCTCCGGGGGGGCCGGGGCCCTTTTAGCCAAAAACATTCAGTACTTC
- 19 TRBD1 TRBJ1-2 TRBV27 CASSSYGTGATGDGDGYTF TGTGCCAGCAGTTCCTACGGGACAGGAGCGACCGGTGATGGGGATGGCTACACCTTC
- 17 - TRBJ1-5 TRBV28 CASSPPVGGGSNQPQHF TGTGCCAGCAGTCCCCCGGTTGGGGGGGGAAGCAATCAGCCCCAGCATTTT
- 11 - TRBJ1-2 TRBV6-5 CASSGGYGYTF TGTGCCAGTTCGGGGGGGTATGGCTACACCTTC
- 17 - TRBJ2-2 TRBV27 CASSYWGVRDNTGELFF TGTGCCAGCAGTTATTGGGGCGTCAGGGATAACACCGGGGAGCTGTTTTTT
- 15 TRBD1 TRBJ1-5 TRBV6-5 CASSRTGGRDQPQHF TGTGCCAGCAGTCGGACAGGGGGAAGAGATCAGCCCCAGCATTTT
- 16 - TRBJ1-4 TRBV27 CASRRADSPTNEKLFF TGTGCCAGCAGGAGAGCAGATTCCCCAACTAATGAAAAACTGTTTTTT
- 14 - TRBJ1-6 TRBV5-1 CASSAGTLNSPLHF TGCGCCAGCAGCGCCGGGACACTTAATTCACCCCTCCACTTT
- 13 TRBD1 TRBJ2-3 TRBV20-1 CSASNRGTDTQYF TGCAGTGCTAGTAACAGGGGTACAGATACGCAGTATTTT
- 15 - TRBJ2-3 TRBV9 CASSAWGGFTDTQYF TGTGCCAGCAGCGCATGGGGCGGGTTTACAGATACGCAGTATTTT
- 14 - TRBJ1-6 TRBV18 CASSPEGKNSPLHF TGTGCCAGCTCTCCAGAGGGGAAGAATTCACCCCTCCACTTT
- 14 - TRBJ2-4 TRBV19 CASSPRARGGIQYF TGTGCCAGTAGTCCTAGGGCTCGGGGTGGCATTCAGTACTTC
- 15 TRBD1 TRBJ1-6 TRBV3-1/TRBV3-2 CASSQDADRGSPLHF TGTGCCAGCAGCCAAGACGCGGACAGGGGCTCACCCCTCCACTTT
- 12 - TRBJ1-1 TRBV6-5 CASSSSGVEAFF TGTGCCAGCAGTTCGTCCGGGGTTGAAGCTTTCTTT
- 16 TRBD2 TRBJ2-1 TRBV27 CASSRRTSLSYNEQFF TGTGCCAGCAGCCGTCGGACTAGCCTCTCCTACAATGAGCAGTTCTTC
- 14 TRBD2 TRBJ2-3 TRBV2 CASSVGGSTDTQYF TGTGCCAGCAGTGTGGGGGGGAGCACAGATACGCAGTATTTT
- 13 - TRBJ1-5 TRBV20-1 CSASSGANQPQHF TGCAGTGCTAGTTCGGGGGCGAATCAGCCCCAGCATTTT
- 16 - TRBJ2-6 TRBV27 CASSHAGRSGANVLTF TGTGCCAGCAGCCACGCAGGACGCTCTGGGGCCAACGTCCTGACTTTC
- 13 TRBD1 TRBJ2-2 TRBV10-3 CAIRDRDTGELFF TGTGCCATCAGGGACAGGGACACCGGGGAGCTGTTTTTT
- 14 - TRBJ1-6 TRBV2 CASSEDSRNSPLHF TGTGCCAGCAGTGAGGACAGTCGGAATTCACCCCTCCACTTT
- 13 - TRBJ2-5 TRBV19 CASSNRAGETQYF TGTGCCAGTAGTAATAGGGCGGGGGAGACCCAGTACTTC
- 17 - TRBJ1-3 TRBV20-1 CSASSPGAINRGNTIYF TGCAGTGCTAGTTCCCCAGGGGCCATAAACCGGGGAAACACCATATATTTT
once 14 TRBD2 TRBJ2-1 TRBV7-2 CASKVAGASGEQFF TGTGCCAGCAAAGTAGCGGGGGCCTCAGGGGAGCAGTTCTTC
- 14 - TRBJ1-5 TRBV15 CATSRDQGNQPQHF TGTGCCACCAGCAGAGATCAAGGTAATCAGCCCCAGCATTTT
- 14 TRBD1 TRBJ2-1 TRBV10-2 CASSPRTGANEQFF TGCGCCAGCAGTCCCCGTACAGGGGCTAATGAGCAGTTCTTC
- 14 - TRBJ1-1 TRBV6-5 CASSYTGPNTEAFF TGTGCCAGCAGTTATACGGGCCCGAACACTGAAGCTTTCTTT
- 15 - TRBJ2-2 TRBV5-4 CASSLASGYTGELFF TGTGCCAGCAGCTTGGCCTCCGGGTACACCGGGGAGCTGTTTTTT
- 16 TRBD2 TRBJ2-3 TRBV5-1 CASSLGLAGFTDTQYF TGCGCCAGCAGCTTGGGACTAGCGGGGTTCACAGATACGCAGTATTTT
- 19 TRBD2 TRBJ2-3 TRBV7-6 CASSLRGASGVRATDTQYF TGTGCCAGCAGCTTAAGAGGAGCTAGCGGGGTTCGGGCCACAGATACGCAGTATTTT